These T cell receptor beta chains were read from a single sample in a study of blood T cell repertoires in COVID-19. Produced via immunoSEQ multiplex PCR; TCRdb's table is partial and in-frame only. This sample has 80,000 to 100,000 clones, with roughly 90% found just once. The sample consisted of peripheral blood. Receptor source: a human donor with COVID-19, enrolled during active disease. The donor label of this sample is uncertain. CDR3s include the opening cysteine and the closing phenylalanine or tryptophan. A D gene is named only where the DNA matches it firmly. Size tells how often a clone was seen (once, few, many) or the class of an expanded clone, and some rows leave it out.

clone_size j_call d_call v_call cdr3_nt cdr3_aa
NA TRBJ2-1 TRBD1 TRBV10-2 TGCGCCAGCAGCAAATACCGGGACAGGGTGGAATTCTTC CASSKYRDRVEFF
NA TRBJ1-1 TRBD1 TRBV5-5 TGTGCCAGCAGCATTACAGGGGAGCGCGCAGCTTTCTTT CASSITGERAAFF
NA TRBJ1-3 NA TRBV20-1 TGCAGTGCTAGTGGGGAGGGAAACACCATATATTTT CSASGEGNTIYF
NA TRBJ2-1 TRBD2 TRBV25-1 TGTGCCAGCAGTGGCGGGGGTGTTCCCTCCTACAATGAGCAGTTCTTC CASSGGGVPSYNEQFF
NA TRBJ2-3 NA TRBV6-6 TGTGCCAGCAGTCGCCTCGGCGGGGCCATACCCACAGATACGCAGTATTTT CASSRLGGAIPTDTQYF
NA TRBJ1-5 NA TRBV13 TGTGCCAGCAGCTTAGGGTTCCTTAGCAATCAGCCCCAGCATTTT CASSLGFLSNQPQHF
NA TRBJ1-4 TRBD1 TRBV30 TGTGCCTGGAGCGGCGGGACAGGGGATGAAAAACTGTTTTTT CAWSGGTGDEKLFF
NA TRBJ1-6 NA TRBV3-1/TRBV3-2 TGTGCCGCATCAAGACAGGTGGATTCACCCCTCCACTTT CAASRQVDSPLHF
NA TRBJ2-1 NA TRBV19 TGTGCCAGTGCTAGCGACCGAAGCTCCTACAATGAGCAGTTCTTC CASASDRSSYNEQFF
NA TRBJ2-3 NA TRBV11-3 TGTGCCAGCAGCACCGACACAAACACAGATACGCAGTATTTT CASSTDTNTDTQYF
few TRBJ1-3 NA TRBV5-1 TGCGCCAGCAGCCCGGCGGGGAGGGAAGTCAGCTCTGGAAACACCATATATTTT CASSPAGREVSSGNTIYF
NA TRBJ1-4 TRBD1 TRBV6-5 TGTGCCAGCAGGACAGGGCGGTTCGTTGAAAAACTGTTTTTT CASRTGRFVEKLFF
few TRBJ2-5 TRBD2 TRBV10-1 TGCGCCAGCAGTGAGTGGGGGACTAGGGGTCGAGAGACCCAGTACTTC CASSEWGTRGRETQYF
NA TRBJ2-7 NA TRBV10-2 TGCGCCAGCAGCGGAGGGCCTTACGAGCAGTACTTC CASSGGPYEQYF
NA TRBJ1-2 NA TRBV10-3 TGTGCCATCAGTGGGGGATGGAGAGACAGCAGTAACTATGGCTACACCTTC CAISGGWRDSSNYGYTF
once TRBJ2-1 TRBD2 TRBV20-1 TGCAGTGCTAGTCGAGCGGGAGGATCCTCAAATGAGCAGTTCTTC CSASRAGGSSNEQFF
NA TRBJ2-3 TRBD2 TRBV5-5 TGTGCCAGCAGCCGGAGACTAGCGGGAAACACAGATACGCAGTATTTT CASSRRLAGNTDTQYF
NA TRBJ1-2 NA TRBV6-5 TGTGCCAGCAGCCCGGAAGGGGCGAGTACCTATGGCTACACCTTC CASSPEGASTYGYTF
NA TRBJ2-7 NA TRBV4-1 TGCGCCAGCAGCCAAGAGCGGGACAGCCTCTACGAGCAGTACTTC CASSQERDSLYEQYF
NA TRBJ1-2 TRBD1 TRBV12-3/TRBV12-4 TGTGCCAGCATTTACGGGACAGCGGATGGCTACACCTTC CASIYGTADGYTF
NA TRBJ2-2 NA TRBV5-1 TGCGCCAGCAGCCCCCTCTCGGGCGGGCGGGAGAACACCGGGGAGCTGTTTTTT CASSPLSGGRENTGELFF
NA TRBJ2-7 TRBD1 TRBV25-1 TGTGCCAGCAGTGAGGGACAGCCTGTGGGGGAGCAGTACTTC CASSEGQPVGEQYF
NA TRBJ2-5 NA TRBV10-3 TGTGCCATCAGTGACGGGAGAGAGACCCAGTACTTC CAISDGRETQYF
few TRBJ1-5 NA TRBV19 TGTGCCAGTAGTATTCTTCGGACAGTTAGCAATCAGCCCCAGCATTTT CASSILRTVSNQPQHF
NA TRBJ2-7 TRBD2 TRBV5-1 TGCGCCAGCAGCCCGGATGGACTAGCGGGAGAGCACTACGAGCAGTACTTC CASSPDGLAGEHYEQYF
NA TRBJ1-2 NA TRBV6-6 TGTGCCAGCAGCGGGGGGCTTGACTATGGCTACACCTTC CASSGGLDYGYTF
NA TRBJ1-5 TRBD1 TRBV6-5 TGTGCCAGCAGTTACTCGCGACAGGGGGGACAGCCCCAGCATTTT CASSYSRQGGQPQHF
NA TRBJ1-1 NA TRBV18 TGTGCCAGCTCACCAGGGGAGATGAACACTGAAGCTTTCTTT CASSPGEMNTEAFF
NA TRBJ1-6 TRBD1 TRBV7-9 TGTGCCAGCAGCTTAAGTGGGACAGGTTTTTCACCCCTCCACTTT CASSLSGTGFSPLHF
NA TRBJ2-7 NA TRBV9 TGTGCCAGCAGCCCAGGGCGACTGGGGAACTACGAGCAGTACTTC CASSPGRLGNYEQYF
NA TRBJ2-1 NA TRBV6-5 TGTGCCAGCAACCCGGGGCGGGGCCGTTACAATGAGCAGTTCTTC CASNPGRGRYNEQFF
NA TRBJ2-7 TRBD2 TRBV25-1 TGTGCCAGCAGTCGAACTCTCACAGGACTAGCGGGATCCTACGAGCAGTACTTC CASSRTLTGLAGSYEQYF
NA TRBJ2-5 TRBD2 TRBV7-6 TGTGCCAGCAGCTTAGGCCGGACTAGCGGGGGCCAAGAGACCCAGTACTTC CASSLGRTSGGQETQYF
NA TRBJ2-3 NA TRBV7-9 TGTGCCAGCAGAAATAGGGGTGATACGCAGTATTTT CASRNRGDTQYF
NA TRBJ2-1 TRBD2 TRBV6-6 TGTGCCAGCAGTCCTAGGAGCGAGCGGGGGGGCGGAGGGAATGAGCAGTTCTTC CASSPRSERGGGGNEQFF
NA TRBJ1-2 NA TRBV29-1 TGCAGCGTGGTGACAGCTACAAGTAACTATGGCTACACCTTC CSVVTATSNYGYTF
NA TRBJ1-1 NA TRBV7-9 TGTGCCAGCAGCTTCCCACTACTGGACACTGAAGCTTTCTTT CASSFPLLDTEAFF
NA TRBJ2-1 TRBD1 TRBV9 TGTGCCAGCAGCGTAACAGGGGTCTACAATGAGCAGTTCTTC CASSVTGVYNEQFF
NA TRBJ2-3 TRBD2 TRBV6-6 TGTGCCAGCTCGAAACCCGGGGGGTTCACAGATACGCAGTATTTT CASSKPGGFTDTQYF
NA TRBJ1-1 NA TRBV4-1 TGCGCCAGCAGGTCCTCTCCGGGGGGCACTGAAGCTTTCTTT CASRSSPGGTEAFF
NA TRBJ1-1 NA TRBV5-1 TGCGCCAGCAGCTTGGGGGGCCTCAGCACTGAAGCTTTCTTT CASSLGGLSTEAFF
NA TRBJ2-7 TRBD2 TRBV11-1 TGTGCCAGCAGCTCAAGCGGGGGGGCCTACGAGCAGTACTTC CASSSSGGAYEQYF
NA TRBJ2-7 NA TRBV3-1/TRBV3-2 TGTGCCAGCAGCCAACACAGGGAGTCCTACGAGCAGTACTTC CASSQHRESYEQYF
NA TRBJ2-3 TRBD1 TRBV5-1 TGCGCCAGCAGCTACGGACAGGGGGAAGGAGCGACAGATACGCAGTATTTT CASSYGQGEGATDTQYF
NA TRBJ2-7 TRBD2 TRBV3-1/TRBV3-2 TGTGCCAGCAGCCAATTTAGCGGGGGCTACGAGCAGTACTTC CASSQFSGGYEQYF
NA TRBJ1-1 NA TRBV24-1 TGTGCCACCAGTGATCAGATGAACACTGAAGCTTTCTTT CATSDQMNTEAFF
once TRBJ1-2 NA TRBV12-3/TRBV12-4 TGTGCCAGCAGTCCAACCCAGGCCTATGGCTACACCTTC CASSPTQAYGYTF
NA TRBJ2-1 NA TRBV10-1 TGCGCCAGCAGTGCCGGTAACAATGAGCAGTTCTTC CASSAGNNEQFF
NA TRBJ1-2 NA TRBV19 TGTGCCAGTAGCGACCCCAGGGGTAACAACTATGGCTACACCTTC CASSDPRGNNYGYTF
NA TRBJ1-1 NA TRBV11-2 TGTGCCAGCAGCTTAGCTGAGGGAGTCACTGAAGCTTTCTTT CASSLAEGVTEAFF
NA TRBJ2-7 NA TRBV25-1 TGTGCCAGCAGTGGGACGGACAGCTCCTACGAGCAGTACTTC CASSGTDSSYEQYF
NA TRBJ1-1 TRBD1 TRBV9 TGTGCCAGCAGCGTAGGGACAGGGTTGGACACTGAAGCTTTCTTT CASSVGTGLDTEAFF
NA TRBJ2-2 NA TRBV6-1 TGTGCCAGCAGTGACAGGTTGAACACCGGGGAGCTGTTTTTT CASSDRLNTGELFF
NA TRBJ2-7 TRBD2 TRBV3-1/TRBV3-2 TGTGCCAGCAGTAGCGGGGGCTACGAGCAGTACTTC CASSSGGYEQYF
NA TRBJ2-5 NA TRBV5-6 TGTGCCAGCAGCAGGGACAAACAAGAGACCCAGTACTTC CASSRDKQETQYF
NA TRBJ1-2 NA TRBV15 TGTGCCACCAGCAGGGGCGTCAACTATGGCTACACCTTC CATSRGVNYGYTF
NA TRBJ1-2 NA TRBV19 TGTGCCAGTAGTCAAGGGGGTTTCTATGGCTACACCTTC CASSQGGFYGYTF
NA TRBJ1-5 NA TRBV18 TGTGCCAGCTCACCACTTCCTAATCAGGGTGATCAGCCCCAGCATTTT CASSPLPNQGDQPQHF
NA TRBJ1-3 NA TRBV7-2 TGTGCCAGCAGCTCGGCAGACAGCCTTTCCATATATTTT CASSSADSLSIYF